This entry lists 2 T cell receptor beta chains sequenced from one sample in a study of technical replicates of blood from several donors. Assay used: immunoSEQ multiplex PCR; TCRdb lists only in-frame clones, some missing. The repertoire holds 60,000 to 85,000 clones, with around 94% as singletons. The sample taken for sequencing was T cells isolated from PBMCs. Receptors originate from a human donor in good health.

This chain links TRBV27 with TRBJ1-5, with a tentative D call TRBD1 (5 bases). CDR1 and CDR2 from the germline V gene are MNHEY and SMNVEV (reference sequence). The V end was cut by 3 bases, the J end by 5 bases, with 8 bases between. The length of the CDR3 is 13 residues. For the CDR3, the DNA is TGTGCCAGCAGTTTCAGGGAGGATCAGCCCCAGCATTTT. Translated: CASSFREDQPQHF.

The chain couples TRBV6-5 to TRBJ1-3, with D hard to call. Germline V gene sequence: CDR1 MNHEY, CDR2 SVGAGI. Trimming shortened V by 6 bases and J by 4 bases, and 10 bases separated the two germline ends. The CDR3 consists of 13 residues. This CDR3 is CASSQSSGNTIYF. The CDR3 DNA reads TGTGCCAGCAGCCAGTCTTCGGGAAACACCATATATTTT.